The subject of this entry is one T cell receptor beta chain. This clone has only a few counts. What this receptor recognizes is not known. One end of the junction does not line up with germline, which may come from a read error. Library generation was performed with PCR. Sequenced using an Illumina HiSeq 4000. The TCR beta-chain CDR3 region of each patient was profiled by high-throughput sequencing. The original pipeline was this. The researchers built a classifier to tell apart papillary thyroid cancer patients with distant metastasis, based on CDR3 differences among clinicopathological groups. To measure repertoire diversity the researchers used the Shannon index, while the Morisita-Horn index served to gauge how similar the tumor and blood repertoires were. Using fastp trimming at Q25 and MiXCR clonotype assembly, TCRdb reanalyzed the public sequencing data and kept in-frame beta chains. The V and J calls reflect TCRdb's pipeline rather than the authors' work. In this sample the table shows 45,000 to 55,000 clones, approximately 24% of which occur a single time. The ten largest clones capture approximately 3.5% of the sample.

No treatment had been received by any patient before thyroid surgery. Patient clinical samples collected from the early 2010s to the late 2010s were retrospectively analysed using T-cell receptor beta sequencing. The data were taken from a study of metastatic and nonmetastatic thyroid tumors (dated by TCRdb to 2018 to 2020). In the study overall: The researchers compared repertoires between peripheral blood samples and tumor or nodule tissue samples from patients with malignant or benign thyroid disease. General study outcomes and caveats: TCR beta diversity was reported as significantly higher in malignant tumors than in benign nodules, in both blood and tumor samples.

The CDR3, cysteine through phenylalanine, is 13 amino acids long. Solely the CDR3 DNA is kept, with 39 bases framed from the first base. The germline V gene yields SNHLY for CDR1 and FYNNEI for CDR2. The material sequenced was blood. This sequence was found in a male donor with papillary thyroid cancer or a benign thyroid nodule (not recorded which). Some clones in this sample may be carry-over from other donors' samples. The chain couples TRBV2 to TRBJ1-2; the D gene is not confidently resolved. This receptor has the CDR3 CAISSSDVYGYTF. The DNA sequence follows: TGTGCCATCAGTTCTTCAGATGTCTATGGCTACACCTTC.